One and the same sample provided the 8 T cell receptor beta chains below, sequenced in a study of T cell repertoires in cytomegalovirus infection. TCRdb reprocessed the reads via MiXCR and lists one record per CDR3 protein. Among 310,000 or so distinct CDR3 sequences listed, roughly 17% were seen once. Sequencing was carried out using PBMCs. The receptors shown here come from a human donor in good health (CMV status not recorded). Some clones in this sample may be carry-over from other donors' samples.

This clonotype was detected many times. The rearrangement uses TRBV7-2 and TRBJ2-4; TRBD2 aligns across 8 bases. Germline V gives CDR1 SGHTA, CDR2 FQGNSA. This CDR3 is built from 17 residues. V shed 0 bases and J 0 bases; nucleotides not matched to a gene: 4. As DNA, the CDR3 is TGTGCCAGCAGCTTAGCCGGGGGGGGTTTAGCCAAAAACATTCAGTACTTC. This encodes CASSLAGGGLAKNIQYF.

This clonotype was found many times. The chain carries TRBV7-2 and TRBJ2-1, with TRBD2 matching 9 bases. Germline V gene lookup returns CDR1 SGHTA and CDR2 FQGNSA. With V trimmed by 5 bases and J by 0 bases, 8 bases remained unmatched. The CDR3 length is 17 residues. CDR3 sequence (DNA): TGTGCCAGCAGCCCTAGGCGGGGGGGCGGCTCCTACAATGAGCAGTTCTTC. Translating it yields CASSPRRGGGSYNEQFF.

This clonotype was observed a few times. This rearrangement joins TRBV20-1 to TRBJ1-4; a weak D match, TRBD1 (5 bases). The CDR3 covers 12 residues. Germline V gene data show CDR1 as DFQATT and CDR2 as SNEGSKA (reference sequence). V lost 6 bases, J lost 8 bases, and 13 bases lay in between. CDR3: CSARGWQEKLFF. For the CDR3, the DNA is TGCAGTGCCCGGGGCTGGCAGGAAAAACTGTTTTTT.

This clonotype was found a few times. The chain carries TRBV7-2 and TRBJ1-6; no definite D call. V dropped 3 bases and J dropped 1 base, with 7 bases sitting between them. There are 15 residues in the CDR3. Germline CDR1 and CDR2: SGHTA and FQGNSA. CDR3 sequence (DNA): TGTGCCAGCAGCTTGGTAGCGTCCTATAATTCACCCCTCCACTTT. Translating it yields CASSLVASYNSPLHF.

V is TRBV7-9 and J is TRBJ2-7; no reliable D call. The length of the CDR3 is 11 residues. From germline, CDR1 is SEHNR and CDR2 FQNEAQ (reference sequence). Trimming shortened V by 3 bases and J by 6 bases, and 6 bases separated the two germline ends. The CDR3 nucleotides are TGTGCCAGCAGCTTGAACGGCGAGCAGTACTTC. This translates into CASSLNGEQYF. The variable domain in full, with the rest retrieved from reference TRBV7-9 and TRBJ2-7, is DTGVSQNPRHKITKRGQNVTFRCDPISEHNRLYWYRQTLGQGPEFLTYFQNEAQLEKSRLLSDRFSAERPKGSFSTLEIQRTEQGDSAMYLCASSLNGEQYFGPGTRLTVT.

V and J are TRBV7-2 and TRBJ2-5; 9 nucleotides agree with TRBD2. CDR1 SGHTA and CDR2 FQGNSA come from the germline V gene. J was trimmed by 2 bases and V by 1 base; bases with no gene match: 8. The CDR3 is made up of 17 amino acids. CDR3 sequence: CASSLVGAGGIQETQYF. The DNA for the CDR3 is TGTGCCAGCAGCTTAGTAGGTGCGGGGGGGATTCAAGAGACCCAGTACTTC.

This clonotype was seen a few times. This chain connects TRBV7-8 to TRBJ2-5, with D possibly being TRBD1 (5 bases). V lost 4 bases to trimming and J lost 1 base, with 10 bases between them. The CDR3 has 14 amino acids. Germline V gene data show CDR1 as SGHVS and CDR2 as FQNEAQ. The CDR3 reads CASSSRVPQETQYF. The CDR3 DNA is TGTGCCAGCAGCTCCAGGGTACCCCAAGAGACCCAGTACTTC.

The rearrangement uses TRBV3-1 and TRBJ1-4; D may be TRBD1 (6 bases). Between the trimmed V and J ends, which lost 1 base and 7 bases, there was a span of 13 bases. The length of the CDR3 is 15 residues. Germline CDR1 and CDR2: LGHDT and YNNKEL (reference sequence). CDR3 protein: CASSQAWGHGEKLFF. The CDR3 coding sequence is TGTGCCAGCAGCCAAGCGTGGGGACACGGTGAAAAACTGTTTTTT.